This T cell receptor (beta chain) was found in a study of cytomegalovirus exposure and HLA in healthy donors. CDR1 and CDR2 (germline): WNHNN, SYGVQD (reference sequence). V was pared by 5 bases and J by 7 bases, with 7 bases of the junction left unmatched. The CDR3 contains 13 residues. The PCR used 60 Vbeta and 13 Jbeta primers. The data were produced by immunoSEQ multiplex PCR, yet TCRdb's version contains in-frame clones alone and is incomplete. The record lists some 160,000 clones, of which the ten most abundant hold 2.1%. The sample consisted of PBMCs. This receptor was taken from a man aged 25 to 40 in good health and CMV-seronegative. The chain couples TRBV10-1 to TRBJ1-2; 7 bases align to TRBD1. The CDR3 DNA follows: TGCGCCAGCAGTACTGACAGGGCGGTTGGCTACACCTTC. It translates to CASSTDRAVGYTF.